This is a list of T cell receptor beta chains from one sample in a study of response to subunit inactivated influenza vaccine. TCRdb called the RT-PCR reads again in MiXCR, with one record for every CDR3 protein. Of 250,000 to 350,000 distinct CDR3 sequences listed, approximately 20% are singletons. The sample was PBMCs from blood, taken 21 months after vaccination. The origin of the receptors is a man aged 45-69 years who received an inactivated influenza vaccine. CDR3s include the opening cysteine and the closing phenylalanine or tryptophan. A D gene is named only where the DNA matches it firmly. For some rows the clone size is stated as once, few or many, or as a class when expanded; others skip it.

abundance	v_gene	d_gene	j_gene	CDR3nt	CDR3aa
NA	TRBV11-1	TRBD1	TRBJ1-6	TGTGCCAGCAGCCTCGGGACAGGTGAAGAAATCTATAATTCACCCCTCCACTTT	CASSLGTGEEIYNSPLHF
few	TRBV2	TRBD2	TRBJ2-1	TGTGCCAGCAGTGAACCCGTTACGGCGGGGGGTGGGTTCTTC	CASSEPVTAGGGFF
few	TRBV12-3/TRBV12-4	NA	TRBJ1-5	TGTGCCAGCAGTTCGGGACGGATCAATCAGCCCCAGCATTTT	CASSSGRINQPQHF
NA	TRBV11-2	NA	TRBJ2-7	TGTGCCAGCAGCTCACCACGGAAGTATTCCTACGAGCAGTACTTC	CASSSPRKYSYEQYF
NA	TRBV7-6	TRBD2	TRBJ2-2	TGTGCCAGCAGCTTACGGGCCAGCGGGAGGGCCAGTAGTACCGGGGAGCTGTTTTTT	CASSLRASGRASSTGELFF
many	TRBV7-9	TRBD1	TRBJ2-7	TGTGCCAGCAGCTCCGGGACAGACTCCTACGAGCAGTACTTC	CASSSGTDSYEQYF
NA	TRBV20-1	NA	TRBJ1-1	TGCAGTGCTACTTCCGGGAGGAACACTGAAGCTTTCTTT	CSATSGRNTEAFF
few	TRBV4-3	NA	TRBJ1-1	TGCGCCAGCAGCCACCATTTGAGGGGATTGAACACTGAAGCTTTCTTT	CASSHHLRGLNTEAFF
NA	TRBV10-3	TRBD2	TRBJ2-3	TGTGCCATCAGGACCCCCCTAGCGGGCGAAAGAGATACGCAGTATTTT	CAIRTPLAGERDTQYF
NA	TRBV7-6	NA	TRBJ2-3	TGTGCCAGCAGCTTAGCCGGAGGCTCAGGGGGCACAGATACGCAGTATTTT	CASSLAGGSGGTDTQYF
few	TRBV20-1	TRBD1	TRBJ1-6	TGCAGTGCCCGAGGACAGGGAAGAAATTCACCCCTCCACTTT	CSARGQGRNSPLHF
NA	TRBV19	TRBD1	TRBJ1-1	TGTGCCAGTAGTATAGGACAGGGGGCTGGACGAGCTTTCTTT	CASSIGQGAGRAFF
many	TRBV5-1	NA	TRBJ1-5	TGCGCCAGCAGCTTGAGCGGGGGGAGCAATCAGCCCCAGCATTTT	CASSLSGGSNQPQHF
few	TRBV10-3	NA	TRBJ2-5	TGTGCCATCAGTGAGTCGGACGTGACGGGAGTGCACTTC	CAISESDVTGVHF